The entry below describes one T cell receptor (beta chain). Its antigen is not known. This sample is drawn from a study of STAT5B mutations in CD4+ large granular lymphocyte leukemia. Turning to the study itself: The CDR3 'QG' motif was associated with a particular HLA allele among healthy donors. Whole-study findings and limits: Approximately 25% of private leukemic clonotypes occurred rarely in other patients' non-leukemic repertoires.

Sequencing used immunoSEQ multiplex PCR; TCRdb keeps in-frame clones, though not all of them. The table has about 33,000 clones, approximately 74% seen once. Germline V gene lookup returns CDR1 MNHNS and CDR2 SASEGT. The CDR3 has 14 residues. V lost 6 bases to trimming and J lost 6 bases, with 15 bases between them. The sample comprised CD4+ T cells from blood buffy coats. This chain joins TRBV6-1 and TRBJ2-1, with a possible D match to TRBD2 (5 bases). This TCR was recovered from a human donor in good health. CDR3 sequence reads: CASRGSGDANEQFF. The CDR3 coding sequence is TGTGCCAGCAGAGGAAGCGGAGACGCCAATGAGCAGTTCTTC.